This T cell receptor (beta chain) was sequenced during a study of blood T cell repertoires in COVID-19. Per the study methods: Nucleated cell number was recorded as an estimate derived from reference gene primer amplification. The assay was immunoSEQ multiplex PCR, and TCRdb's table has in-frame clones only and misses some. V and J calls and clone size are those listed in that table; D and trimming were worked out from the DNA. The sample lists some 250,000 clones, about 80% occurring once. Trimming at V came to 3 bases and at J to 6 bases, leaving 1 base not matched to a gene. Per the germline V gene, CDR1 is MNHNS and CDR2 is SASEGT. The CDR3 is 12 residues long.

The genes are TRBV6-1 and TRBJ1-2, with 7 bases lining up with TRBD1. The sequenced sample consisted of peripheral blood. This TCR was recovered from a woman of 80 years or more with acute or convalescent COVID-19. The CDR3 DNA is TGTGCCAGCAGTGAGACAGGGCATGGCTACACCTTC. This gives the protein CASSETGHGYTF.